This T cell receptor (beta chain) was sequenced during a study of blood T cell repertoires in COVID-19. Study context: COVID-19 samples from acute and convalescent phases originated in the United States, Italy and Spain. Nucleic acid was either cDNA or gDNA, and it came from T cells, B-cell-depleted T cells, or PBMCs.

Authors' data handling: Amplification with reference gene primers provided the estimates of nucleated cell counts. Here immunoSEQ multiplex PCR was the method, and the copy in TCRdb shows in-frame clones only, minus some. V, J and clone size were drawn from that table, and D and trimming were deduced from the DNA. The repertoire has fewer than 150,000 clones, 75% to 90% of them found once; the top ten carry 8% to 13%. Germline loops: CDR1 SNHLY, CDR2 FYNNEI. This CDR3 comprises 15 residues. V was pared by 4 bases and J by 7 bases, with 12 bases of the junction left unmatched. This clonotype was sampled from a woman of 80 years or more with acute or convalescent COVID-19. The chain recombines TRBV2 with TRBJ1-2; 7 bases are shared with TRBD1. The sequencing sample was made of peripheral blood. The DNA of the CDR3 is TGTGCCAGCAGTGGAGACAGGGCTAACGCCGGTGGCTACACCTTC. It yields the protein CASSGDRANAGGYTF.